These 16 T cell receptor beta chains originate from one sample sequenced in a study of blood T cell repertoires in COVID-19. Here immunoSEQ multiplex PCR was the method, and the copy in TCRdb shows in-frame clones only, minus some. There are approximately 250,000 clones in the sample; 84% occur only once, and 2% to 2.5% lies in the top ten. The material sequenced was peripheral blood. These receptors were collected from a man aged 35-49 years who had recovered from COVID-19.

V is TRBV4-1 and J is TRBJ2-7; 9 nucleotides line up with TRBD1. Looked up from germline, CDR1 is MGHRA and CDR2 is YSYEKL. Trimming took 1 base from V and 2 from J; bases not matched to a gene: 12. CDR3 length equals 18 residues. Here the CDR3 DNA reads TGCGCCAGCAGCCAAGGACGAGTGGGACAGGGATCCCCCTACGAGCAGTACTTC. It yields the protein CASSQGRVGQGSPYEQYF.

This chain links TRBV7-9 with TRBJ2-5; 7 bases map to TRBD1. Germline CDR1 and CDR2: SEHNR and FQNEAQ (reference sequence). The CDR3 totals 16 residues. The V and J ends lost 8 bases and 1 base, in that order; junction bases with no gene match: 13. DNA of the CDR3: TGTGCCAGCTACAAGAGCCCGGGACAGTCCCAAGAGACCCAGTACTTC. The encoded protein is CASYKSPGQSQETQYF.

This clone is a singleton in its sample. The gene calls are TRBV10-1 and TRBJ2-2; no definite D call. There are 17 residues in the CDR3. With 3 bases removed from V and 0 bases from J, the gap between germline ends came to 14 bases. Germline CDR1 WNHNN, CDR2 SYGVQD (reference sequence). This chain's CDR3 is CASSESRRHANTGELFF. CDR3 DNA: TGCGCCAGCAGTGAATCCCGCAGGCACGCGAACACCGGGGAGCTGTTTTTT.

The chain carries TRBV19 and TRBJ1-3; 8 positions agree with TRBD1. V dropped 5 bases and J dropped 4; count of bases not matched to a gene: 16. The length of the CDR3 is 18 residues. Per germline, CDR1 LNHDA and CDR2 SQIVND (reference sequence). The DNA for the CDR3 is TGTGCCAGTAGTTCAAAACGGGGACAGGTTCTATCGGGAAACACCATATATTTT. Protein sequence: CASSSKRGQVLSGNTIYF. Combining the CDR3 with reference TRBV19 and TRBJ1-3 gives the whole variable domain DGGITQSPKYLFRKEGQNVTLSCEQNLNHDAMYWYRQDPGQGLRLIYYSQIVNDFQKGDIAEGYSVSREKKESFPLTVTSAQKNPTAFYLCASSSKRGQVLSGNTIYFGEGSWLTVV.

This chain links TRBV5-1 with TRBJ2-7; 7 positions agree with TRBD2. Unmatched junction bases numbered 4, after V lost 4 bases and J lost 3 bases. The CDR3 extends over 13 amino acids. Per the germline V gene, CDR1 is SGHRS and CDR2 is YFSETQ. CDR3 nucleotides: TGCGCCAGCAGCACCTCTAGCGGCTACGAGCAGTACTTC. Protein sequence: CASSTSSGYEQYF.

The chain carries TRBV30 and TRBJ2-7; 10 positions match TRBD2. V was clipped by 5 bases and J by 1 base; unmatched bases: 5. The length of the CDR3 is 14 residues. Germline V gives CDR1 GTSNPN, CDR2 SVGIG (reference sequence). Here the CDR3 DNA reads TGTGCCTGGGGTACTAGCGGGACATCCTACGAGCAGTACTTC. This translates into CAWGTSGTSYEQYF.

The chain has TRBV30 and TRBJ2-3; D is unresolved. This CDR3 region has 13 residues. Trimming took off 0 bases at V and 6 bases at J, with 10 bases between the two ends. The V gene's germline CDR1 is GTSNPN and CDR2 SVGIG (reference sequence). The CDR3: CAWSVRLADTQYF. The CDR3 nucleotides read TGTGCCTGGAGTGTGCGGTTGGCGGATACGCAGTATTTT.

The gene calls are TRBV19 and TRBJ1-4; maybe TRBD1 (5 bases). CDR1 is LNHDA, CDR2 SQIVND, per germline (reference sequence). The ends were cut back, 5 bases at V and 7 bases at J, with 14 bases in the middle. The CDR3 is 14 residues long. The CDR3 spells CASSVRPDIEKLFF. CDR3 nucleotide sequence: TGTGCCAGTAGTGTTCGCCCGGACATTGAAAAACTGTTTTTT.

The rearrangement uses TRBV11-2 and TRBJ1-3; a weak D match, TRBD1 (5 bases). The CDR3 has 17 residues. Germline V gene data show CDR1 as SGHAT and CDR2 as FQNNGV. With 5 bases removed from V and 4 bases from J, the gap between germline ends came to 21 bases. CDR3 bases: TGTGCCAGCAGCCCATCGTCCTGGAGGGGTCGGGGAAACACCATATATTTT. This gives the protein CASSPSSWRGRGNTIYF.

V and J are TRBV5-1 and TRBJ1-1, with a tentative D call TRBD1 (6 bases). The CDR3 spans 13 residues. V was trimmed by 0 bases and J by 13 bases, leaving 16 bases between them. Per germline, CDR1 SGHRS and CDR2 YFSETQ. CDR3 in amino acids: CASSLEGHYEDFF. The CDR3 nucleotides read TGCGCCAGCAGCTTGGAGGGACATTACGAGGATTTCTTT.

The rearrangement links TRBV7-9 to TRBJ2-1, with TRBD2 as a possible D gene (6 bases). Germline CDR1 and CDR2: SEHNR and FQNEAQ (reference sequence). V was pared by 5 bases and J by 0 bases, with 8 bases between. The CDR3 has 14 amino acids. The CDR3 bases are TGTGCCAGCAGCCCCGGGGGCTCCTACAATGAGCAGTTCTTC. It is translated as CASSPGGSYNEQFF.

This chain links TRBV3-1 (or the pseudogene TRBV3-2) with TRBJ2-7; 7 nucleotides line up with TRBD2. The germline V gene encodes CDR1 LGHDT and CDR2 YNNKEL (reference sequence). The CDR3 has 14 residues. Trimming took 4 bases from V and 6 from J; bases not matched to a gene: 9. In nucleotides, the CDR3 is TGTGCCAGCAGCCCCGGACTAGATTCAACCGAGCAGTACTTC. It codes for CASSPGLDSTEQYF.

V gene TRBV4-3 combines with J gene TRBJ2-3, with 7 nucleotides matching TRBD2. The CDR3 spans 14 residues. Germline V gene data show CDR1 as LGHNA and CDR2 as YSLEER. V lost 0 bases, J lost 7 bases, and 4 bases stayed unmatched. The CDR3 sequence is CASSQDVGGNTQYF. Written as DNA, the CDR3 is TGCGCCAGCAGCCAAGATGTGGGGGGGAATACGCAGTATTTT.

CDR3 DNA: TGTGCCAGCAGCGTAGGACCTAGACCAGCCGGGACTAAGTCCTACAATGAGCAGTTCTTC. It yields the protein CASSVGPRPAGTKSYNEQFF. The chain links TRBV9 to TRBJ2-1; 7 bases fit TRBD2. CDR1 is SGDLS and CDR2 is YYNGEE in the germline V gene. CDR3 size: 20 residues. V was pared by 0 bases and J by 1 base, with 16 bases of the junction left unmatched.

The chain uses TRBV2 and TRBJ2-1; 8 bases are a match to TRBD2. V shed 4 bases and J 8 bases; nucleotides not matched to a gene: 4. Germline assignment: CDR1 SNHLY and CDR2 FYNNEI. CDR3 length equals 13 residues. CDR3 region: CASSGTSGDEQFF. The CDR3 DNA reads TGTGCCAGCAGTGGAACTAGCGGCGATGAGCAGTTCTTC. Variable domain in full (rest from reference TRBV2 and TRBJ2-1): EPEVTQTPSHQVTQMGQEVILRCVPISNHLYFYWYRQILGQKVEFLVSFYNNEISEKSEIFDDQFSVERPDGSNFTLKIRSTKLEDSAMYFCASSGTSGDEQFFGPGTRLTVL.

This chain joins TRBV11-2 and TRBJ1-5, with D unclear. This CDR3 spans 12 amino acids. Per germline, CDR1 SGHAT and CDR2 FQNNGV. V was cut by 2 bases and J by 9 bases, with 8 bases left in between. CDR3 sequence: CASSLQLGPQHF. CDR3 bases: TGTGCCAGCAGCTTACAACTAGGGCCCCAGCATTTT. Full variable domain (rest looked up from reference TRBV11-2 and TRBJ1-5): EAGVAQSPRYKIIEKRQSVAFWCNPISGHATLYWYQQILGQGPKLLIQFQNNGVVDDSQLPKDRFSAERLKGVDSTLKIQPAKLEDSAVYLCASSLQLGPQHFGDGTRLSIL.